These 25 T cell receptor beta chains originate from one sample sequenced in a study of cytomegalovirus exposure and HLA in healthy donors. Measured with immunoSEQ multiplex PCR; TCRdb has only the in-frame clones, and not every one. This table holds roughly 60,000 clones, roughly 96% found once. Sample: PBMCs. Receptors were obtained from a young woman in good health and CMV-seropositive.

Written as DNA, the CDR3 is TGTGCCAGCAGCCCCCGGCAGACTCCAATCTCCTACAATGAGCAGTTCTTC. It specifies CASSPRQTPISYNEQFF. The J gene is TRBJ2-1, the V gene TRBV9, with no clear D. The CDR3 length is 17 residues. The germline gives CDR1 SGDLS, CDR2 YYNGEE. Trimming removed 4 bases at V and 0 bases at J, with 17 bases between.

This sequence joins TRBV10-3 and TRBJ1-3; maybe TRBD1 (5 bases). The germline V and J ends were trimmed by 0 bases and 0 bases, with 9 bases remaining between them. The CDR3 is made up of 16 amino acids. Per the germline V gene, CDR1 is ENHRY and CDR2 is SYGVKD. For the CDR3, the DNA is TGTGCCATCAGTGAGTCACAGGCCTACTCTGGAAACACCATATATTTT. The encoded protein is CAISESQAYSGNTIYF.

The gene calls are TRBV28 and TRBJ2-1; TRBD2 agrees at 7 bases. V gave up 4 bases and J gave up 2 bases; unmatched junction bases: 2. The CDR3 extends over 14 amino acids. Germline CDR1 is MDHEN and CDR2 is SYDVKM. DNA for the CDR3: TGTGCCAGCAGTTCCGGGGGGACCTACAATGAGCAGTTCTTC. This codes for CASSSGGTYNEQFF.

This chain uses TRBV9 with TRBJ2-1, with 15 nucleotides matching TRBD2. V gave up 0 bases and J gave up 6 bases; unmatched junction bases: 1. Germline-derived CDR1 and CDR2 are SGDLS and YYNGEE. This CDR3 spans 16 amino acids. The CDR3 loop is CASSVGGLAGGNEQFF. DNA of the CDR3: TGTGCCAGCAGCGTAGGGGGACTAGCGGGAGGCAATGAGCAGTTCTTC.

The chain links TRBV5-4 to TRBJ2-2, with 7 bases aligning to TRBD1. Germline values: CDR1 SGHNT, CDR2 YYREEE (reference sequence). V was clipped by 0 bases and J by 3 bases; unmatched bases: 8. This CDR3 contains 17 residues. CDR3 nucleotides: TGTGCCAGCAGCTTGGGCCCCGGGACAGCTGACACCGGGGAGCTGTTTTTT. It specifies CASSLGPGTADTGELFF.

This clone came up once. The V and J genes are TRBV27 and TRBJ1-3, with TRBD1 as a possible D gene (5 bases). The germline V gene encodes CDR1 MNHEY and CDR2 SMNVEV (reference sequence). The CDR3 covers 13 residues. The CDR3 DNA reads as TGTGCTACAGGAGTACCCTCTGGAAACACCATATATTTT. This translates into CATGVPSGNTIYF.

This clone was observed a single time. The rearrangement joins TRBV5-6 to TRBJ1-5; 7 positions agree with TRBD1. Germline lookup yields CDR1 SGHDT and CDR2 YYEEEE. Germline trimming cut 4 bases from V and 3 bases from J; bases unmatched to any gene: 4. The CDR3 is made up of 14 amino acids. The CDR3 here is CASSDREYNQPQHF. CDR3 DNA: TGTGCCAGCAGCGACAGGGAGTACAATCAGCCCCAGCATTTT.

V is TRBV19 and J is TRBJ2-3; 11 bases fit TRBD2. This CDR3 is 15 amino acids long. In germline, CDR1 is LNHDA, CDR2 SQIVND (reference sequence). J gave up 5 bases and V 7 bases, and 8 bases lay outside the gene matches. CDR3 protein: CASTNSGGGRDTQYF. The CDR3 coding sequence is TGTGCCAGTACGAATAGCGGGGGGGGTCGAGATACGCAGTATTTT.

V gene TRBV28 combines with J gene TRBJ2-5, with TRBD2 identical over 8 bases. Germline CDR1 is MDHEN and CDR2 is SYDVKM. This CDR3 is 15 amino acids long. The junction had 13 bases not matched to a gene; V was cut back by 6 bases and J by 7 bases. The CDR3 DNA reads TGTGCCAGCAGAAGTAGCGGGGCCCGGGGGGTGACCCAGTACTTC. It yields the protein CASRSSGARGVTQYF.

The chain combines TRBV21-1 with TRBJ1-3; the table's D call, TRBD1, was not checked against the DNA. TRBV21-1 is noted as a pseudogene. The CDR3 sequence is 17 residues long. CDR3 sequence: CASSKAPFVPCGNTIYF. Here the CDR3 DNA reads TGTGCCAGCAGCAAGGCCCCTTTTGTCCCGTGCGGAAACACCATATATTTT.

The rearrangement uses TRBV9 and TRBJ2-7; weak D call: TRBD2 (5 bases). The V end lost 4 bases, the J end lost 6 bases, and 14 bases lay between the germline ends. Germline V lookup: CDR1 SGDLS, CDR2 YYNGEE. This CDR3 has 13 residues. DNA of the CDR3: TGTGCCAGCAGCTTAGGTCCAGAGGGCGAGCAGTACTTC. Protein: CASSLGPEGEQYF.

The chain uses TRBV29-1 and TRBJ2-1; TRBD2 matches 12 bases. The germline CDR1 and CDR2 sequences are SQVTM and ANQGSEA. The V gene end was trimmed by 7 bases and the J gene end by 6 bases; junction bases not matched to a gene: 4. This CDR3 region has 13 residues. CDR3 bases: TGCAGCGAGTCTAGCGGGAGGGCCAATGAGCAGTTCTTC. It encodes CSESSGRANEQFF.

V and J are TRBV19 and TRBJ1-4, with D unclear. Trimming removed 3 bases from V and 4 bases from J, with 9 bases in between. The CDR3 spans 14 residues. Germline CDR1 and CDR2: LNHDA and SQIVND (reference sequence). In DNA form, the CDR3 reads TGTGCCAGTAGTATTCGGGTCTATAATGAAAAACTGTTTTTT. Encoded protein: CASSIRVYNEKLFF.

V and J are TRBV7-9 and TRBJ1-3; D may be TRBD1 (5 bases). The CDR3 is 15 residues long. Germline lookup yields CDR1 SEHNR and CDR2 FQNEAQ (reference sequence). Trimming pared 1 base from V and 2 bases from J, leaving 9 bases between. DNA of the CDR3: TGTGCCAGCAGCTTAGTTTCCAGGGCTGGAAACACCATATATTTT. This translates into CASSLVSRAGNTIYF.

The J gene is TRBJ1-2, the V gene TRBV28; D may be TRBD1 (6 bases). The CDR3 runs to 13 residues. CDR1 is MDHEN and CDR2 is SYDVKM in the germline V gene. Trimming removed 2 bases at V and 8 bases at J, with 12 bases between. CDR3 sequence reads: CASSLAGVGGYTF. DNA for the CDR3: TGTGCCAGCAGTTTAGCAGGGGTAGGGGGCTACACCTTC.

For the CDR3, the DNA is TGTGCCAGCAGCGTAAGGGGCGACAGCTTCTGGGAGACCCAGTACTTC. Residues: CASSVRGDSFWETQYF. The chain combines TRBV9 with TRBJ2-5, with D possibly TRBD1 on 5 matching bases. V shed 1 base and J shed 5 bases, with 18 bases lying between them. CDR1 is SGDLS and CDR2 is YYNGEE in the germline V gene. This CDR3 contains 16 residues.

The chain joins TRBV6-5 to TRBJ2-1, with TRBD2 identical over 12 bases. V lost 6 bases and J lost 8; bases outside the gene matches: 8. In germline, CDR1 is MNHEY, CDR2 SVGAGI. The CDR3 runs 15 residues. The DNA of the CDR3 is TGTGCCAGCAGCCGACTAGCGGGAGTGGTGGATGAGCAGTTCTTC. As protein: CASSRLAGVVDEQFF.

The J gene is TRBJ1-5, the V gene TRBV27; perhaps TRBD1 as D (5 bases). The CDR3 covers 13 residues. Per the germline V gene, CDR1 is MNHEY and CDR2 is SMNVEV (reference sequence). The germline V and J ends were trimmed by 3 bases and 6 bases, with 9 bases remaining between them. CDR3 residues: CASSFGGSQPQHF. The DNA for the CDR3 is TGTGCCAGCAGTTTCGGGGGTAGTCAGCCCCAGCATTTT.

This chain connects TRBV4-1 to TRBJ2-1; TRBD2 matches at 12 bases. V was clipped by 4 bases and J by 3 bases; unmatched bases: 4. This CDR3 is built from 16 residues. Germline V lookup: CDR1 MGHRA, CDR2 YSYEKL. CDR3 amino acids: CASSLRTSGVYNEQFF. The CDR3 bases are TGCGCCAGCAGCCTACGGACTAGCGGGGTCTACAATGAGCAGTTCTTC.

V usage is TRBV7-9 and J usage is TRBJ1-2, with 7 bases lining up with TRBD1. The CDR3 covers 16 residues. V lost 5 bases to trimming and J lost 5 bases; unmatched junction nucleotides: 14. CDR1 is SEHNR and CDR2 is FQNEAQ in the germline V gene (reference sequence). CDR3 nucleotides: TGTGCCAGCAGCCCGACACGAGGGGGCCTAGGATATGGCTACACCTTC. Amino acid sequence: CASSPTRGGLGYGYTF.

This chain uses TRBV7-2 with TRBJ2-5, with TRBD2 as a possible D gene (5 bases). Germline lookup yields CDR1 SGHTA and CDR2 FQGNSA. The ends were cut back, 1 base at V and 2 bases at J, with 11 bases in the middle. This CDR3 is 15 amino acids long. In DNA, the CDR3 is TGTGCCAGCAGCTTAGGGACGGAGGTTCAAGAGACCCAGTACTTC. This translates into CASSLGTEVQETQYF.

CDR3 amino acids: CASSIPPNRGRRNTEAFF. DNA of the CDR3: TGTGCCAGTAGTATACCCCCGAACAGGGGCCGGAGGAACACTGAAGCTTTCTTT. This chain links TRBV19 with TRBJ1-1; 7 nucleotides match TRBD1. The CDR3 is 18 residues long. The V segment lost 2 bases and the J segment 1 base; nucleotides outside the gene matches: 13. Germline V CDR1 and CDR2: LNHDA, SQIVND (reference sequence).

The CDR3 is CASSLYGLAGAGSYNEQFF. The CDR3 nucleotides are TGTGCCAGCAGCTTATACGGACTAGCGGGAGCGGGCTCCTACAATGAGCAGTTCTTC. The chain couples TRBV7-3 to TRBJ2-1; TRBD2 matches 13 bases. The CDR3 has 19 amino acids. The V and J ends lost 2 bases and 0 bases, in that order; junction bases with no gene match: 7. The germline V gene encodes CDR1 SGHTA and CDR2 FQGTGA.

This clone occurred a few times. CDR3 loop: CASSPRSSGVAVDEQYF. CDR3 coding DNA: TGTGCCAGCAGTCCACGTTCTAGCGGGGTGGCGGTTGACGAGCAGTACTTC. This sequence joins TRBV28 and TRBJ2-7; 9 positions match TRBD2. This CDR3 has 17 residues. V shed 5 bases, J shed 5 bases, and the junction held 16 bases outside the gene matches. In germline, CDR1 is MDHEN, CDR2 SYDVKM.

The J gene is TRBJ2-3, the V gene TRBV4-1; D ambiguous. The V end lost 0 bases, the J end lost 0 bases, and 13 bases lay between the germline ends. Germline CDR1 and CDR2: MGHRA and YSYEKL. This CDR3 is built from 17 residues. In DNA form, the CDR3 reads TGCGCCAGCAGCCAAGATTACCCGACAACTAGCACAGATACGCAGTATTTT. This translates into CASSQDYPTTSTDTQYF.